This T cell receptor delta chain was retrieved from a study of DNA immune sequencing with unique molecular identifiers (dated by TCRdb to between 2020 and 2021). A note on the overall study: gammadelta T cells were enriched from buffy coats using immunomagnetic cell separation, and their genomic DNA was sequenced. Fluorescence-activated cell sorting was used to enrich gammadelta T cells from the PBMC of around 11 healthy individuals. For the enriched versus non-enriched comparison, around 94 ng enriched gammadelta T-cell DNA and roughly 1 ug non-enriched PBMC DNA were sequenced. An ultrasensitive DNA-based TRD repertoire sequencing method using PCR-introduced unique molecular identifiers was developed and validated in the study. Validation of the method was performed on synthetic reference molecules and on blood samples from healthy individuals. All donors were healthy individuals, and ten of the donors were profiled using sorted gammadelta T cells from peripheral blood.

At least ten counts were recorded for this clone. Its cognate antigen has yet to be identified. The TCRdb record carries a much larger clone's protein, which differs from this DNA's translation at residue 9; a read error is the likely cause, and the protein listed here is the DNA translation. The same CDR3 is also encoded by other DNA sequences in this sample. From the cysteine up to the phenylalanine, the CDR3 has a length of 17 residues. The only DNA kept is the CDR3, 51 bases in frame from the first base. V is trimmed back by 1 base and J by 0 bases, and the junction contains 7 bases that no gene match accounts for. Looking up the germline V gene yields CDR1 GEAIGNYY and CDR2 EKD. The library was prepared using multiplex PCR. Genomic DNA was amplified with a 32-plex assay using primers for all 8 TRDV and 4 TRDJ genes covering the CDR3. A 12-nucleotide UMI was added during two to three barcoding PCR cycles, followed by a second PCR with Illumina adapter primers. Libraries were purified with AMPure XP beads and quality-checked on a Fragment Analyzer with the HS NGS Fragment kit. Sequencing used an Illumina MiniSeq mid-output kit with approximately 22% PhiX and 150 cycles of paired-end reads. From the authors' description of their analysis: MIGEC version 1.2.9 was used to process the reads, grouping the reads by UMI and building error-corrected consensus sequences. Modified VDJtools version 1.2.1 scripts and the tcR R package were used for post-processing. TCRdb reprocessed the public data with the CATT caller; entries with the same nucleotide sequence were combined afterwards. The V and J calls and clone size come from TCRdb's table, not from the authors' own analysis. The sample has under 6,000 delta-chain clones on record, 9.5% to 13% of them singletons. Clones ranked in the top ten supply 53% of the sample.

Overall study outcomes, separate from this receptor: Novel TRD sequences not targeted by the primers cannot be detected with the primer-based approach. Among clonotypes in healthy donors, the most frequent TRD rearrangement was TRDV2 paired with TRDJ1. Healthy donors differed in TRD repertoire diversity, and several donors were highly oligoclonal, meaning the top 5 clonotypes made up more than half of productive molecules.

Sequencing used gamma-delta T cells enriched from blood buffy coat, or unenriched PBMCs (not recorded which). The chain is made from TRDV2 and TRDJ1, with TRDD3 identical over 10 junction bases. The source is a human donor in good health. The CDR3 here reads CACDTLGDRKYTDKLIF. Here is the DNA: TGTGCCTGTGACACTCTGGGGGATAGAAAGTACACCGATAAACTCATCTTT.